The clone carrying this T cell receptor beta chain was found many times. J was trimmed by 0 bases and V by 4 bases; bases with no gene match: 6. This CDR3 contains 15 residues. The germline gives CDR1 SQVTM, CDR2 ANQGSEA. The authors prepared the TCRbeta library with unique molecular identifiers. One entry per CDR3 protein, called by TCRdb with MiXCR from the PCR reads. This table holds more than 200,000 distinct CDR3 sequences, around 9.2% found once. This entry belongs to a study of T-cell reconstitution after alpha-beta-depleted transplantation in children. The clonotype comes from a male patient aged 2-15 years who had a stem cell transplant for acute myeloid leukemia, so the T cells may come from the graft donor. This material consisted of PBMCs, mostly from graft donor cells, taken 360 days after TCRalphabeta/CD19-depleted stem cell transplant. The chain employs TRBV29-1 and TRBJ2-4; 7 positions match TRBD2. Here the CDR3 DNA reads TGCAGCGTTGTAGGCGGGGGACTAGCCAAAAACATTCAGTACTTC. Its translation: CSVVGGGLAKNIQYF.